These 3 T cell receptor beta chains came from one sample sequenced in a study of T cell repertoires in aging, cancer and after chemotherapy. A mixed TRB-A/B primer pool amplified rearranged TRB by multiplex touch-down PCR. TCRdb passed the multiplex PCR reads through MiXCR, listing each CDR3 protein once. The data contain 1,000 or so distinct CDR3 sequences, less than 15% of them seen just once; the ten biggest clones take up 7% to 9.5%. TCR beta rearrangements were amplified from peripheral blood genomic DNA. What was sequenced was blood. These receptors were obtained from a human donor with a solid tumor.

The gene calls are TRBV4-3 and TRBJ1-2; 8 bases are shared with TRBD1. Germline V gene lookup returns CDR1 LGHNA and CDR2 YSLEER. CDR3 length: 16 residues. Trimming cost V 1 base and J 6 bases; bases outside gene matches: 10. The CDR3 loop is CASSQGLSGGVHGYTF. The CDR3 DNA reads as TGCGCCAGCAGCCAAGGCCTCTCAGGGGGCGTTCATGGCTACACCTTC.

This clonotype is labeled as large (0.1 to 1%). This chain joins TRBV30 and TRBJ1-1; no definite D call. Germline CDR1 reads GTSNPN; CDR2 reads SVGIG (reference sequence). The CDR3 spans 13 residues. The V end was cut by 1 base, the J end by 5 bases, with 11 bases between. Written as DNA, the CDR3 is TGTGCCTGGAGTGACACAAGGAGGACTGAAGCTTTCTTT. This translates into CAWSDTRRTEAFF.

In its sample, this clonotype is large (0.1 to 1%). The chain links TRBV6-5 to TRBJ2-5; 7 nucleotides match TRBD2. CDR1 is MNHEY, CDR2 SVGAGI, per germline. The CDR3 has 14 residues. J lost 5 bases, V lost 2 bases, and 5 bases had no gene match. For the CDR3, the DNA is TGTGCCAGCAGTTACGGGAGGGGACGCGAGACCCAGTACTTC. It is translated as CASSYGRGRETQYF.